These 25 T cell receptor beta chains originate from one sample sequenced in a study of OX40 agonist ivuxolimab in advanced cancers. Some clones are missing from TCRdb's copy, which holds only in-frame ones; the method was immunoSEQ multiplex PCR. The data hold 45,000 to 70,000 clones, with about 83% observed a single time. Sequences were derived from CD4+ or CD8+ T cells sorted from blood, sampled in a trial of the OX40 agonist ivuxolimab. The receptors here all came from an adult with an advanced solid tumor such as melanoma, head and neck, liver or kidney cancer.

The genes are TRBV18 and TRBJ2-1; 8 positions match TRBD2. The germline gives CDR1 KGHSH, CDR2 LQKENI. The CDR3 runs to 16 residues. V shed 0 bases and J 7 bases; nucleotides not matched to a gene: 8. The CDR3: CASSPPVLAGGNEQFF. The CDR3 coding sequence is TGTGCCAGCTCACCACCGGTTCTAGCGGGCGGTAATGAGCAGTTCTTC. Combining the CDR3 with reference TRBV18 and TRBJ2-1 gives the whole variable domain NAGVMQNPRHLVRRRGQEARLRCSPMKGHSHVYWYRQLPEEGLKFMVYLQKENIIDESGMPKERFSAEFPKEGPSILRIQQVVRGDSAAYFCASSPPVLAGGNEQFFGPGTRLTVL.

The chain is built from TRBV30 and TRBJ2-3; tentatively, D is TRBD2 (6 bases). Looked up from germline, CDR1 is GTSNPN and CDR2 is SVGIG (reference sequence). The CDR3 has 13 amino acids. V was clipped by 8 bases and J by 2 bases, with 14 bases between them. This chain's CDR3 is CARKAGPTDTQYF. CDR3 sequence (DNA): TGTGCCCGCAAGGCGGGGCCCACAGATACGCAGTATTTT.

The chain couples TRBV5-1 to TRBJ2-7; tentatively, D is TRBD1 (6 bases). Per germline, CDR1 SGHRS and CDR2 YFSETQ. The CDR3 sequence is 15 residues long. V lost 0 bases and J lost 6, with 16 bases in between. The CDR3 loop reads CASSLAPQGRIEQYF. The CDR3 DNA follows: TGCGCCAGCAGCTTGGCTCCACAGGGAAGGATCGAGCAGTACTTC.

This clone came up once. This chain uses TRBV11-3 with TRBJ2-1, with no clear D. Looked up from germline, CDR1 is SGHNT and CDR2 is YENEEA. V gave up 3 bases and J gave up 5 bases, with 5 bases separating them. This CDR3 is 12 amino acids long. CDR3 amino acids: CASSFSDNEQFF. For the CDR3, the DNA is TGTGCCAGCAGCTTTAGTGACAATGAGCAGTTCTTC.

The chain combines TRBV4-2 with TRBJ1-2; D gene unclear. This CDR3 has 13 amino acids. From germline, CDR1 is LGHNA and CDR2 YNFKEQ. Trimming removed 5 bases from V and 4 bases from J, with 11 bases in between. The DNA of the CDR3 is TGTGCCAGCAGCTTGGTGGGCAGCTATGGCTACACCTTC. Amino acids: CASSLVGSYGYTF.

The chain has TRBV11-2 and TRBJ2-7; 9 bases align to TRBD1. Looked up from germline, CDR1 is SGHAT and CDR2 is FQNNGV. Trimming took 2 bases from V and 5 from J; bases not matched to a gene: 7. The CDR3 contains 15 residues. CDR3 sequence (DNA): TGTGCCAGCAGCTTACAAATTGGACAGGGGAACGAGCAGTACTTC. As protein: CASSLQIGQGNEQYF.

The J gene is TRBJ1-1, the V gene TRBV9; a weak D match, TRBD1 (5 bases). The V and J ends lost 0 bases and 0 bases respectively, with 9 bases between them. CDR1 is SGDLS and CDR2 is YYNGEE in the germline V gene. The CDR3 sequence is 15 residues long. This chain's CDR3 is CASSVVQGVNTEAFF. The CDR3 DNA reads as TGTGCCAGCAGCGTAGTTCAGGGTGTGAACACTGAAGCTTTCTTT.

The CDR3 coding sequence is TGTGCCAGCAGTTACGCCGGGACTGAAGCTTTCTTT. Residues: CASSYAGTEAFF. The chain employs TRBV6-5 and TRBJ1-1; D not certain. Deletions cut 2 bases from V and 5 bases from J, with 6 bases between. The V gene's germline CDR1 is MNHEY and CDR2 SVGAGI. The CDR3 loop spans 12 amino acids.

The chain couples TRBV30 to TRBJ2-3, with 10 nucleotides matching TRBD2. The J segment lost 6 bases and the V segment lost 2 bases, leaving 5 bases of the junction unmatched. The germline V gene encodes CDR1 GTSNPN and CDR2 SVGIG (reference sequence). This CDR3 contains 14 residues. The CDR3 is CAWSRGLARDTQYF. DNA for the CDR3: TGTGCCTGGAGTAGGGGACTAGCGAGGGATACGCAGTATTTT.

V usage is TRBV5-4 and J usage is TRBJ2-2; D remains ambiguous. Between the trimmed V and J ends, which lost 1 base and 4 bases, there was a span of 14 bases. Germline CDR1 SGHNT, CDR2 YYREEE (reference sequence). The CDR3 is made up of 16 amino acids. CDR3 region: CASSLRSHISTGELFF. In DNA form, the CDR3 reads TGTGCCAGCAGCTTGAGGTCTCACATCTCCACCGGGGAGCTGTTTTTT.

The chain carries TRBV19 and TRBJ1-2; tentative D call: TRBD1 (5 bases). This CDR3 is 17 amino acids long. The V end lost 6 bases, the J end lost 4 bases, and 24 bases lay between the germline ends. CDR1 and CDR2 from the germline V gene are LNHDA and SQIVND (reference sequence). The CDR3 protein is CASRPRRLGNGTYGYTF. The CDR3 nucleotides are TGTGCCAGTAGACCTAGAAGATTGGGGAATGGGACCTATGGCTACACCTTC.

V and J are TRBV6-1 and TRBJ1-2; 9 bases fit TRBD1. Germline values: CDR1 MNHNS, CDR2 SASEGT. Trimming cost V 2 bases and J 7 bases; bases outside gene matches: 17. This CDR3 has 18 amino acids. Written as DNA, the CDR3 is TGTGCCAGCAGTGAACGCTTTAGGTTTCGGGACAGGGAAAGTGGCTACACCTTC. It codes for CASSERFRFRDRESGYTF.

The V gene is TRBV5-1, the J gene TRBJ2-1, with D unresolved. Trimming cost V 1 base and J 9 bases, with 8 bases left between them. This CDR3 contains 12 residues. The germline gives CDR1 SGHRS, CDR2 YFSETQ. CDR3 DNA: TGCGCCAGCAGCTTGATGGGTTCTGAGCAGTTCTTC. Translation gives CASSLMGSEQFF.

This clone was seen just once. The CDR3 spells CASSYHTNGYTF. The CDR3 DNA follows: TGTGCCAGCAGTTATCACACGAATGGCTACACCTTC. The rearrangement joins TRBV6-5 to TRBJ1-2; the D is unclear. Trimming removed 3 bases at V and 6 bases at J, with 8 bases between. The CDR3 is 12 amino acids. Germline V CDR1 and CDR2: MNHEY, SVGAGI.

The V and J genes are TRBV6-1 and TRBJ2-7; 9 bases fit TRBD2. Losses at the gene ends were 7 bases for V and 2 bases for J; bases not matched to a gene: 3. This CDR3 comprises 13 residues. Germline V gives CDR1 MNHNS, CDR2 SASEGT. CDR3 region: CASMTSGAYEQYF. The CDR3 DNA reads as TGTGCCAGCATGACTAGCGGAGCCTACGAGCAGTACTTC.

The chain carries TRBV6-5 and TRBJ1-2; 8 positions match TRBD1. This CDR3 comprises 14 residues. Germline assignment: CDR1 MNHEY and CDR2 SVGAGI. Trimming removed 4 bases from V and 4 bases from J; junction bases left unmatched: 5. The CDR3 loop reads CASSSGQGLYGYTF. As DNA, the CDR3 is TGTGCCAGCAGTTCCGGACAGGGACTCTATGGCTACACCTTC.

The chain uses TRBV2 and TRBJ2-7; TRBD1 matches 9 bases. V shed 6 bases, J shed 12 bases, and the junction held 9 bases outside the gene matches. CDR1 is SNHLY, CDR2 FYNNEI, per germline. The CDR3 has 12 residues. The CDR3 nucleotides are TGTGCCAGCAGAGGACAGGGGCGGGTGGCGTACTTC. This codes for CASRGQGRVAYF.

The chain couples TRBV6-6 to TRBJ2-1, with a weak D call TRBD2 (6 bases). There are 15 residues in the CDR3. Germline values: CDR1 MNHNY, CDR2 SVGAGI (reference sequence). Trimming cost V 5 bases and J 6 bases, with 17 bases left between them. The CDR3 DNA sequence: TGTGCCAGCAGTCATGGGACTTTGGGCGCCAATGAGCAGTTCTTC. Translation: CASSHGTLGANEQFF.

This sequence joins TRBV2 and TRBJ2-5; 10 bases fit TRBD1. The CDR3 consists of 14 residues. CDR1 and CDR2 (germline): SNHLY, FYNNEI. The J segment lost 5 bases and the V segment lost 7 bases, leaving 7 bases of the junction unmatched. Here the CDR3 reads CASIRGQGEETQYF. As DNA, the CDR3 is TGTGCCAGCATTCGAGGACAGGGGGAGGAGACCCAGTACTTC. The whole variable domain, filled in from reference TRBV2 and TRBJ2-5, reads EPEVTQTPSHQVTQMGQEVILRCVPISNHLYFYWYRQILGQKVEFLVSFYNNEISEKSEIFDDQFSVERPDGSNFTLKIRSTKLEDSAMYFCASIRGQGEETQYFGPGTRLLVL.

This clone appeared a few times. J is TRBJ1-4 and V is TRBV27; 7 bases match TRBD1. Germline V gene sequence: CDR1 MNHEY, CDR2 SMNVEV (reference sequence). CDR3 length: 13 residues. With 10 bases clipped from V and 4 bases from J, the junction kept 6 bases outside the gene matches. The CDR3 sequence is CATRGQDNEKLFF. The CDR3 DNA sequence: TGTGCCACCCGAGGACAGGATAATGAAAAACTGTTTTTT.

The V call is TRBV9, the J call TRBJ1-2; 7 bases map to TRBD1. Germline CDR1 and CDR2: SGDLS and YYNGEE. The V and J ends lost 0 bases and 9 bases, in that order; junction bases with no gene match: 11. The CDR3 has 15 residues. CDR3 bases: TGTGCCAGCAGCGTAGAGGGGGCGAAGACGAATAGCTACACCTTC. Residues: CASSVEGAKTNSYTF.

This clone appeared a single time. V gene TRBV29-1 combines with J gene TRBJ1-4; 9 bases map to TRBD1. Germline loops: CDR1 SQVTM, CDR2 ANQGSEA. Trimming took 7 bases from V and 7 from J; bases not matched to a gene: 7. The CDR3 has 13 residues. The CDR3 region is CSGRTGAGEKLFF. The CDR3, as DNA: TGCAGCGGGCGGACAGGGGCGGGTGAAAAACTGTTTTTT.

This clone was counted once. The chain recombines TRBV2 with TRBJ2-1; 8 positions agree with TRBD2. Per germline, CDR1 SNHLY and CDR2 FYNNEI. The J segment lost 4 bases and the V segment lost 8 bases, leaving 7 bases of the junction unmatched. CDR3 length: 14 amino acids. The CDR3 DNA follows: TGTGCCAGCCAAACAGCGGGAGTTTACAATGAGCAGTTCTTC. Its protein product is CASQTAGVYNEQFF.

The J gene is TRBJ2-3, the V gene TRBV5-1; possible D gene TRBD1, 5 bases. Trimming removed 0 bases from V and 4 bases from J, with 9 bases in between. The CDR3 runs 14 residues. Per the germline V gene, CDR1 is SGHRS and CDR2 is YFSETQ. CDR3 coding DNA: TGCGCCAGCAGCTTGGGGGGCCCCGCAGATACGCAGTATTTT. This translates into CASSLGGPADTQYF. Based on the CDR3 plus reference TRBV5-1 and TRBJ2-3, the full variable domain is KAGVTQTPRYLIKTRGQQVTLSCSPISGHRSVSWYQQTPGQGLQFLFEYFSETQRNKGNFPGRFSGRQFSNSRSEMNVSTLELGDSALYLCASSLGGPADTQYFGPGTRLTVL.

This clone appeared a single time. The chain uses TRBV7-5 and TRBJ2-4; the tabulated D call, TRBD2, remains unverified against the DNA. TRBV7-5 is a known pseudogene. This CDR3 spans 17 amino acids. Here the CDR3 DNA reads TGTGTCAGAAGCCCTAGAGAGGCTCCCATAGCCAAAAACATTCAGTACTTC. Protein sequence: CVRSPREAPIAKNIQYF.